The sample holds one count of the clone carrying this TCR beta chain. Authors' processing steps: Reference gene primers were amplified, and this amplification served to estimate nucleated cell counts. Measured with immunoSEQ multiplex PCR; TCRdb has only the in-frame clones, and not every one. V and J calls plus clone size are reproduced from that table; the DNA served to infer D and trimming. The repertoire holds around 130,000 clones, almost 85% seen once, with around 12% in the top ten. These data belong to a study of blood T cell repertoires in COVID-19. Study summary: There were acute and convalescent COVID-19 samples, and they came from the United States, Italy and Spain. Nucleic acid was either cDNA or gDNA, and it came from T cells, B-cell-depleted T cells, or PBMCs.

The V end was cut by 6 bases, the J end by 4 bases, with 21 bases between. This CDR3 comprises 16 residues. Germline loops: CDR1 LNHDA, CDR2 SQIVND (reference sequence). The specimen was peripheral blood. This TCR was sampled from a woman aged 25 to 39 who had recovered from COVID-19. V gene TRBV19 combines with J gene TRBJ1-2, with a tentative D call TRBD1 (5 bases). CDR3 region: CASRMTELNTGYGYTF. CDR3 coding DNA: TGTGCCAGTAGGATGACAGAACTGAACACGGGCTATGGCTACACCTTC.